The text below deals with one T cell receptor beta chain. Other DNA sequences in the sample encode the same CDR3. This sample stems from a study of shared clonotypes between healthy human individuals. Clones were sequenced by immunoSEQ multiplex PCR, and TCRdb holds only the in-frame ones, with some missing. The sample has about 2.1 million clones, 90% to 95% seen once. Naive-designated CD8 cells lacked CD45RO, were positively enriched for CCR7, and omitted terminally differentiated effector memory CD45RA+ cells. Trimming removed 0 bases from V and 5 bases from J; junction bases left unmatched: 2. Germline CDR1 and CDR2: GTSNPN and SVGIG (reference sequence). The CDR3 extends over 14 amino acids.

V usage is TRBV30 and J usage is TRBJ2-2; 8 nucleotides align to TRBD1. The receptor was isolated from a man between 18 and 35 years old in good health. Some clones in this sample may be carry-over from other donors' samples. Sequenced: naive CD8+ T cells from PBMCs. The CDR3 bases are TGTGCCTGGAGTGTACAGGGGGGAACCGGGGAGCTGTTTTTT. Residues: CAWSVQGGTGELFF.